The T cell receptor beta chain under discussion was sequenced for a study of T-cell memory formation after mild COVID-19. In this sample, this clonotype turned up a few times. In TCRdb, the 5' RACE reads were re-called with MiXCR into one record per CDR3 protein. The sample has about 110,000 distinct CDR3 sequences, 18% seen once. The CDR3 is 15 residues long. The chain carries TRBV21-1 and TRBJ1-2; the table's D gene call, TRBD1, was not cross checked with the DNA. TRBV21-1 counts as a pseudogene. The sample taken for sequencing was PBMCs or a T cell subset sorted from them (not recorded which). The origin of this receptor is a man aged 18 to 30 who had mild COVID-19 (a few samples of this study predate the infection). Cell type and time point are not known. CDR3 nucleotides: TGTGCCAGCAGCGAACGACAGGGAAATAACTATGGCTACACCTTC. Translating it yields CASSERQGNNYGYTF.